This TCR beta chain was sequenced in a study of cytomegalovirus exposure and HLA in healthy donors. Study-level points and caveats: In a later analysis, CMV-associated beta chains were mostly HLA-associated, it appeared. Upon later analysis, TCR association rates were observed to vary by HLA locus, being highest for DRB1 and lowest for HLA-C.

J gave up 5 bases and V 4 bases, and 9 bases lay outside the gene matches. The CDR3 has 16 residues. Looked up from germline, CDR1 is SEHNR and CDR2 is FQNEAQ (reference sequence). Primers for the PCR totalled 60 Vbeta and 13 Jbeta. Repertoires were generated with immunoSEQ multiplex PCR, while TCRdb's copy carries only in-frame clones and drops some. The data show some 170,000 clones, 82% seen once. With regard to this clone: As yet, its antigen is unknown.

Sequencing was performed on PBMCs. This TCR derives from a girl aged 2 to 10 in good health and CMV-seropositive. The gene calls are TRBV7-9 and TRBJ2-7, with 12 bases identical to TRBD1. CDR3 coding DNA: TGTGCCAGCAGCTCCGGGTGGGGACAGGGGGCCCACGAGCAGTACTTC. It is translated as CASSSGWGQGAHEQYF. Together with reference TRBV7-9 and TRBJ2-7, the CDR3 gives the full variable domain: DTGVSQNPRHKITKRGQNVTFRCDPISEHNRLYWYRQTLGQGPEFLTYFQNEAQLEKSRLLSDRFSAERPKGSFSTLEIQRTEQGDSAMYLCASSSGWGQGAHEQYFGPGTRLTVT.